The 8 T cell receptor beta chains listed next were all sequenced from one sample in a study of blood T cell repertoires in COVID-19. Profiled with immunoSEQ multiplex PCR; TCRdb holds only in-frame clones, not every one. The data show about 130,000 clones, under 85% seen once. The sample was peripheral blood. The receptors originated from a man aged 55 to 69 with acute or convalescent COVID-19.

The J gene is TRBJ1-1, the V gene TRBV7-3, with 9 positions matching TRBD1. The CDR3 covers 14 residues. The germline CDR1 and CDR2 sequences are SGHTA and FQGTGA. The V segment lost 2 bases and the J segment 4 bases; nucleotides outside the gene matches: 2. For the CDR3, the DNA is TGTGCCAGCAGCTTAGGACAGGGGTTCACTGAAGCTTTCTTT. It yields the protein CASSLGQGFTEAFF.

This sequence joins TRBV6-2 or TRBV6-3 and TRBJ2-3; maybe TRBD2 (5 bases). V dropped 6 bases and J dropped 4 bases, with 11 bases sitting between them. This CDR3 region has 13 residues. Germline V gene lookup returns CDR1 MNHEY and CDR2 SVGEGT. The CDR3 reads CASSHRGPDTQYF. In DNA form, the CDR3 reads TGTGCCAGCAGCCACCGAGGGCCAGATACGCAGTATTTT.

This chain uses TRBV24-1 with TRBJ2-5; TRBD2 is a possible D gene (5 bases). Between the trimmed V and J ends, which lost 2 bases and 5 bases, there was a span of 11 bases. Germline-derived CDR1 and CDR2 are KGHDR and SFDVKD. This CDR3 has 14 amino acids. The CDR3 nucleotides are TGTGCCACCAGTGATTCCTCCGTAGCGGAGACCCAGTACTTC. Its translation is CATSDSSVAETQYF.

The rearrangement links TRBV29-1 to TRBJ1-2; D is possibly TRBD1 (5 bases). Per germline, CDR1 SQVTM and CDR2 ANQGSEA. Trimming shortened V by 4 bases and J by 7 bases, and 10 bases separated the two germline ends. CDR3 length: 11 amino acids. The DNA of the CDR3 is TGCAGCGTTGCAGGGAGGCTTGGCTACACCTTC. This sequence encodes CSVAGRLGYTF.

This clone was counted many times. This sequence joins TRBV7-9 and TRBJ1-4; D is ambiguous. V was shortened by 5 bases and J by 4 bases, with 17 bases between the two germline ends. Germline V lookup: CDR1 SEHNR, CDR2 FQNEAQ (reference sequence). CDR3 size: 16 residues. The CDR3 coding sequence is TGTGCCAGCAGCCGCCTAGCTCCCCGGCTTAATGAAAAACTGTTTTTT. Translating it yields CASSRLAPRLNEKLFF. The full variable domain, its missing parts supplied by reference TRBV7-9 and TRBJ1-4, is DTGVSQNPRHKITKRGQNVTFRCDPISEHNRLYWYRQTLGQGPEFLTYFQNEAQLEKSRLLSDRFSAERPKGSFSTLEIQRTEQGDSAMYLCASSRLAPRLNEKLFFGSGTQLSVL.

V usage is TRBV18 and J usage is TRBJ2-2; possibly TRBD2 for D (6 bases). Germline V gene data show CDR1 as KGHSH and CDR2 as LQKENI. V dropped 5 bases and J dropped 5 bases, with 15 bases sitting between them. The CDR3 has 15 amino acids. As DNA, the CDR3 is TGTGCCAGCTCATTTGTGCTAGCGAGTACCGGGGAGCTGTTTTTT. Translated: CASSFVLASTGELFF.

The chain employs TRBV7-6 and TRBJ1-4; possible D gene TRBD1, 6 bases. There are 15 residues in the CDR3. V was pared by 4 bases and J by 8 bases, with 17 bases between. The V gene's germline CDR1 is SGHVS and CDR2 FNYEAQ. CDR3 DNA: TGTGCCAGCAGCTACTCAGGGGTGGAGGAGGAAAAACTGTTTTTT. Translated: CASSYSGVEEEKLFF. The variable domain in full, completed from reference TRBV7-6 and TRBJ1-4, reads GAGVSQSPRYKVTKRGQDVALRCDPISGHVSLYWYRQALGQGPEFLTYFNYEAQQDKSGLPNDRFSAERPEGSISTLTIQRTEQRDSAMYRCASSYSGVEEEKLFFGSGTQLSVL.

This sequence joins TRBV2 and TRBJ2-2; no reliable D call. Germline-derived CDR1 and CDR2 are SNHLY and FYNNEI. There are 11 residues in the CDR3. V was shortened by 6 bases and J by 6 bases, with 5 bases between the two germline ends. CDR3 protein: CASREAGELFF. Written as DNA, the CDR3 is TGTGCCAGCAGAGAGGCCGGGGAGCTGTTTTTT.